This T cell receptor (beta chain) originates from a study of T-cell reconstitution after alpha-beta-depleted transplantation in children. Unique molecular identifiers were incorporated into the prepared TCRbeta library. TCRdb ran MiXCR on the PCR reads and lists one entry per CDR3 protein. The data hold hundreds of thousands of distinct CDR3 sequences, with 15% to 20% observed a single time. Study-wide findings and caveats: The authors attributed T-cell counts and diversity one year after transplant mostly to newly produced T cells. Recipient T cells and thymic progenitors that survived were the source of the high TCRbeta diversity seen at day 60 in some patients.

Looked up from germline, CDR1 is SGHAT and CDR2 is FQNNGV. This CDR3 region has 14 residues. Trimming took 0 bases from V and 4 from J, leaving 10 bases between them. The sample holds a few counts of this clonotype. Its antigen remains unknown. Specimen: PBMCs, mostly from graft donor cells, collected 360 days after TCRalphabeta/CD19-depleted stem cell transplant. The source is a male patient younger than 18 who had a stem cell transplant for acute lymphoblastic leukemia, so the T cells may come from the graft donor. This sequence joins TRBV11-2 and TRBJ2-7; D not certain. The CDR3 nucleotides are TGTGCCAGCAGCTTAGATCCCCTTCGGTACGAGCAGTACTTC. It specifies CASSLDPLRYEQYF.